These 11 T cell receptor beta chains were sequenced from one sample in a study of blood T cell repertoires in COVID-19. TCRdb's copy holds only in-frame clones and misses some; the assay was immunoSEQ multiplex PCR. The sample lists about 40,000 clones, 70% to 90% occurring once. Specimen: peripheral blood. The source of these receptors is a man between 60 and 75 years old with COVID-19, enrolled during active disease.

This chain joins TRBV6-2 or TRBV6-3 and TRBJ2-7, with 13 bases that match TRBD2. This CDR3 is built from 16 residues. In germline, CDR1 is MNHEY, CDR2 SVGEGT. J gave up 4 bases and V 3 bases, and 6 bases lay outside the gene matches. The CDR3 sequence: CASSYPTSGRGYEQYF. CDR3 nucleotide sequence: TGTGCCAGCAGTTATCCCACTAGCGGGAGGGGATACGAGCAGTACTTC.

J is TRBJ2-4 and V is TRBV7-8; 13 bases map to TRBD2. The CDR3 is made up of 16 amino acids. V dropped 5 bases and J dropped 2; count of bases not matched to a gene: 3. Germline lookup yields CDR1 SGHVS and CDR2 FQNEAQ. The CDR3 here is CASSTSGRATKNIQYF. CDR3 bases: TGTGCCAGCAGCACTAGCGGGAGGGCGACCAAAAACATTCAGTACTTC.

The chain recombines TRBV4-1 with TRBJ2-3; D not certain. Per the germline V gene, CDR1 is MGHRA and CDR2 is YSYEKL. The CDR3 extends over 14 amino acids. V was shortened by 2 bases and J by 4 bases, with 10 bases between the two germline ends. CDR3 sequence: CASSQQALADTQYF. CDR3 bases: TGCGCCAGCAGCCAACAAGCATTGGCAGATACGCAGTATTTT.

V is TRBV19 and J is TRBJ1-1; no clear D gene. CDR1 and CDR2 (germline): LNHDA, SQIVND (reference sequence). CDR3 length equals 14 residues. The germline V and J ends were trimmed by 5 bases and 2 bases, with 12 bases remaining between them. The chain's CDR3 is CASSPGEINTEAFF. CDR3 DNA: TGTGCCAGTAGTCCAGGTGAAATTAACACTGAAGCTTTCTTT. The full variable domain, with the rest looked up from reference TRBV19 and TRBJ1-1, is DGGITQSPKYLFRKEGQNVTLSCEQNLNHDAMYWYRQDPGQGLRLIYYSQIVNDFQKGDIAEGYSVSREKKESFPLTVTSAQKNPTAFYLCASSPGEINTEAFFGQGTRLTVV.

This rearrangement joins TRBV4-1 to TRBJ2-1, with TRBD2 matching 13 bases. Germline V gene data show CDR1 as MGHRA and CDR2 as YSYEKL. Germline trimming cut 0 bases from V and 9 bases from J; bases unmatched to any gene: 5. The CDR3 covers 16 residues. The DNA of the CDR3 is TGCGCCAGCAGCCAAGAATGGACTAGCGGGAGTGGTGAGCAGTTCTTC. Translated, it gives CASSQEWTSGSGEQFF.

J is TRBJ1-1 and V is TRBV20-1; D not resolved. The germline V gene encodes CDR1 DFQATT and CDR2 SNEGSKA (reference sequence). V dropped 6 bases and J dropped 4 bases, with 9 bases sitting between them. The CDR3 is 11 residues long. CDR3 coding DNA: TGCAGTGCCCCATTCGGCACTGAAGCTTTCTTT. It codes for CSAPFGTEAFF.

V gene TRBV5-1 combines with J gene TRBJ1-1, with 9 bases aligning to TRBD1. CDR3 length equals 15 residues. V lost 2 bases to trimming and J lost 0 bases; unmatched junction nucleotides: 2. Germline loops: CDR1 SGHRS, CDR2 YFSETQ. Here the CDR3 DNA reads TGCGCCAGCAGCTTACAGGGGGCTGTGAACACTGAAGCTTTCTTT. Translation: CASSLQGAVNTEAFF.

V and J are TRBV10-3 and TRBJ1-1; D not certain. V shed 2 bases and J shed 7 bases, with 17 bases lying between them. The CDR3 runs 15 residues. In germline, CDR1 is ENHRY, CDR2 SYGVKD. CDR3 residues: CAISEHLGQGNEAFF. CDR3 DNA sequence: TGTGCCATCAGTGAGCATTTGGGCCAAGGTAATGAAGCTTTCTTT.

This chain joins TRBV2 and TRBJ2-3; possible D gene TRBD1, 5 bases. Trimming took 7 bases from V and 3 from J, leaving 5 bases between them. There are 11 residues in the CDR3. Germline V gene data show CDR1 as SNHLY and CDR2 as FYNNEI. This chain's CDR3 is CASKGTDTQYF. CDR3 sequence (DNA): TGTGCCAGCAAGGGGACAGATACGCAGTATTTT.

The CDR3 DNA is TGTGCCAGCAGTTCAGGGGTCCCCCCGCGGGGCTACACCTTC. Its protein product is CASSSGVPPRGYTF. The chain uses TRBV28 and TRBJ1-2; tentative D call: TRBD1 (6 bases). CDR1 is MDHEN and CDR2 is SYDVKM in the germline V gene. This CDR3 contains 14 residues. Deletions cut 4 bases from V and 8 bases from J, with 17 bases between.

This clone was found a few times. The genes are TRBV25-1 and TRBJ1-1; D call uncertain. Trimming removed 4 bases at V and 5 bases at J, with 14 bases between. The germline V gene encodes CDR1 MGHDK and CDR2 SYGVNS. The CDR3 is 14 amino acids. CDR3 in amino acids: CASSVTGKGTEAFF. The CDR3 bases are TGTGCCAGCAGTGTTACGGGAAAAGGGACTGAAGCTTTCTTT.